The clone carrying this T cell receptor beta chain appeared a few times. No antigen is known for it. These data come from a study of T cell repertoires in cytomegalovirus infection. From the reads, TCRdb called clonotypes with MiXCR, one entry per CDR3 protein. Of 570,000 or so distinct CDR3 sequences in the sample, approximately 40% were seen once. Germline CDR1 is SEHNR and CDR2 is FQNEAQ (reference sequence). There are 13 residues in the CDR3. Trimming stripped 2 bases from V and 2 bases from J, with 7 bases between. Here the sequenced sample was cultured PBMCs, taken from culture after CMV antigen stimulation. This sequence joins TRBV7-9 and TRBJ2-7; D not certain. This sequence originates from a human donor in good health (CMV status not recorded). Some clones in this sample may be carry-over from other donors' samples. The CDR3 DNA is TGTGCCAGCAGCTTAACACATCCCTACGAGCAGTACTTC. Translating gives CASSLTHPYEQYF.